This TCR beta chain was captured by sequencing in a study of graft-versus-host responses after intestinal transplantation. The CDR3 has 13 amino acids. Per germline, CDR1 SGHTA and CDR2 FQGTGA. The ends were cut back, 2 bases at V and 3 bases at J, with 5 bases in the middle. Each post-transplant bone marrow sample was taken from the posterior iliac crest or from another site. Sequencing was performed with immunoSEQ multiplex PCR; in TCRdb, only in-frame clones are kept and a portion is missing. The data contain some 70,000 clones, more than 90% of them singletons. V is TRBV7-3 and J is TRBJ1-5; D is unresolved. The clonotype originates from a human patient who received an intestinal transplant, so some T cells may come from the graft donor. This material consisted of bone marrow, taken 700 to 850 days after intestinal transplantation. The CDR3 protein is CASSLPDNQPQHF. The CDR3 region has the DNA TGTGCCAGCAGCTTACCGGACAATCAGCCCCAGCATTTT.